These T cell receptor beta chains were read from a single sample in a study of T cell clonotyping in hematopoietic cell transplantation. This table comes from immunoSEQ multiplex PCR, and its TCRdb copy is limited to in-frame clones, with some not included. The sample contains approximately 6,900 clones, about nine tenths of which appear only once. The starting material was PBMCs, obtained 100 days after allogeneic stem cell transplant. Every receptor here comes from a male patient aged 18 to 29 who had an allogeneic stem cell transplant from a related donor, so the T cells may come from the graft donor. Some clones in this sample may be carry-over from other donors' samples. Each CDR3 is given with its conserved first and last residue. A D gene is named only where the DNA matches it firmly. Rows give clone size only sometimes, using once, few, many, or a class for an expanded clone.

CDR3nt: TGTGCCAGCAGCAATCACTCGTACAATGAGCAGTTCTTC; CDR3aa: CASSNHSYNEQFF; v_gene: TRBV7-9; j_gene: TRBJ2-1; len: 13; d_gene: -; abundance: -
CDR3nt: TGTGCCAGCAGCTGGGAGGGAGGCCCCTACGAGCAGTACTTC; CDR3aa: CASSWEGGPYEQYF; v_gene: TRBV5-6; j_gene: TRBJ2-7; len: 14; d_gene: TRBD2; abundance: -
CDR3nt: TGTGCCATCAGTTCCTCAGGGACTAGCGGGAGGGGGTACCAAGAGACCCAGTACTTC; CDR3aa: CAISSSGTSGRGYQETQYF; v_gene: TRBV10-3; j_gene: TRBJ2-5; len: 19; d_gene: TRBD2; abundance: -
CDR3nt: TGTGCCAGCAGTGCCGGCCGGGAGTCGATTGAAAAACTGTTTTTT; CDR3aa: CASSAGRESIEKLFF; v_gene: TRBV27; j_gene: TRBJ1-4; len: 15; d_gene: -; abundance: -
CDR3nt: TGCGCCAGCAGCCAAGATGCCAGGGTCAGCACAGATACGCAGTATTTT; CDR3aa: CASSQDARVSTDTQYF; v_gene: TRBV4-1; j_gene: TRBJ2-3; len: 16; d_gene: -; abundance: -
CDR3nt: TGTGCCAGCAGCTGGGAATTGGGGGGAGTCACAGATACGCAGTATTTT; CDR3aa: CASSWELGGVTDTQYF; v_gene: TRBV7-8; j_gene: TRBJ2-3; len: 16; d_gene: -; abundance: -
CDR3nt: TGCAGTGCCGGACAGGGCGGGAAGGCTTTCTTT; CDR3aa: CSAGQGGKAFF; v_gene: TRBV20-1; j_gene: TRBJ1-1; len: 11; d_gene: TRBD1; abundance: -
CDR3nt: TGTGCCAGCAGCTTAGAGGTTCTGAAGACCCAGTACTTC; CDR3aa: CASSLEVLKTQYF; v_gene: TRBV7-2; j_gene: TRBJ2-5; len: 13; d_gene: -; abundance: -
CDR3nt: TGTGCCAGCAGCGAGGGGACCGAGTCTGCGGGGACCCAGTACTTC; CDR3aa: CASSEGTESAGTQYF; v_gene: TRBV11-3; j_gene: TRBJ2-5; len: 15; d_gene: -; abundance: once
CDR3nt: TGTGCCAGCAGCTTTCGCGGGCAAGAGACCCAGTACTTC; CDR3aa: CASSFRGQETQYF; v_gene: TRBV7-9; j_gene: TRBJ2-5; len: 13; d_gene: -; abundance: -
CDR3nt: TGCGCCAGCACTTCGGGACAGGGGAGAATAACTAATGAAAAACTGTTTTTT; CDR3aa: CASTSGQGRITNEKLFF; v_gene: TRBV5-1; j_gene: TRBJ1-4; len: 17; d_gene: TRBD1; abundance: -
CDR3nt: TGTGCCAGCACCATTAGCGGGAGAACCGAGACCCAGTACTTC; CDR3aa: CASTISGRTETQYF; v_gene: TRBV2; j_gene: TRBJ2-5; len: 14; d_gene: TRBD2; abundance: -
CDR3nt: TGTGCCAGCAGCTTGGCCCCAGGGGGCCCCGCGAGCACCGGGGAGCTGTTTTTT; CDR3aa: CASSLAPGGPASTGELFF; v_gene: TRBV5-4; j_gene: TRBJ2-2; len: 18; d_gene: TRBD1; abundance: -
CDR3nt: TGCGCCAGCAGCCAAGATTGGGGGGGGAGCACAGATACGCAGTATTTT; CDR3aa: CASSQDWGGSTDTQYF; v_gene: TRBV4-1; j_gene: TRBJ2-3; len: 16; d_gene: TRBD2; abundance: -
CDR3nt: TGTGCCAGTACTCAAATCAACCTACAGGGGTTCACTGAAGCTTTCTTT; CDR3aa: CASTQINLQGFTEAFF; v_gene: TRBV19; j_gene: TRBJ1-1; len: 16; d_gene: TRBD1; abundance: -
CDR3nt: TGTGCCAGTAGTATAGAGACGGGTCCCTACAATGAGCAGTTCTTC; CDR3aa: CASSIETGPYNEQFF; v_gene: TRBV19; j_gene: TRBJ2-1; len: 15; d_gene: -; abundance: once
CDR3nt: TGTGCCAGTAACAGGATCAATCAGCCCCAGCATTTT; CDR3aa: CASNRINQPQHF; v_gene: TRBV19; j_gene: TRBJ1-5; len: 12; d_gene: -; abundance: -
CDR3nt: TGTGCCAGCCGCATTCTCGGGGGAAGCAATCAGCCCCAGCATTTT; CDR3aa: CASRILGGSNQPQHF; v_gene: TRBV2; j_gene: TRBJ1-5; len: 15; d_gene: -; abundance: -
CDR3nt: TGCAGCGTTGTCGGTTACCGGATGGGCAGGGAGCAGTTCTTC; CDR3aa: CSVVGYRMGREQFF; v_gene: TRBV29-1; j_gene: TRBJ2-1; len: 14; d_gene: -; abundance: -
CDR3nt: TGTGCCACCAGCAGAGAACTGGGGACAGCGAACACCGGGGAGCTGTTTTTT; CDR3aa: CATSRELGTANTGELFF; v_gene: TRBV15; j_gene: TRBJ2-2; len: 17; d_gene: TRBD1; abundance: -
CDR3nt: TGTGCCAGTAGTAGCCCCCGGACGGGGGGGGGTGAGCAGTTCTTC; CDR3aa: CASSSPRTGGGEQFF; v_gene: TRBV19; j_gene: TRBJ2-1; len: 15; d_gene: TRBD2; abundance: -
CDR3nt: TGTGCCAGCAGCGCACCGCCCGGACAGGGTGGGCAGACCCAGTACTTC; CDR3aa: CASSAPPGQGGQTQYF; v_gene: TRBV7-9; j_gene: TRBJ2-5; len: 16; d_gene: TRBD1; abundance: -
CDR3nt: TGTGCCTGGAGTGGACAGGACAATCAGCCCCAGCATTTT; CDR3aa: CAWSGQDNQPQHF; v_gene: TRBV30; j_gene: TRBJ1-5; len: 13; d_gene: -; abundance: -
CDR3nt: TGTGCCAGCAGTACGTCCTCTGGAAACACCATATATTTT; CDR3aa: CASSTSSGNTIYF; v_gene: TRBV2; j_gene: TRBJ1-3; len: 13; d_gene: -; abundance: -
CDR3nt: TGTGCCAGCAGCTTACCGAACTGGGACGGCTACACCTTC; CDR3aa: CASSLPNWDGYTF; v_gene: TRBV7-9; j_gene: TRBJ1-2; len: 13; d_gene: -; abundance: -
CDR3nt: TGTGCCAGCAGCTTAATGTCATCTGGGGCCAACGTCCTGACTTTC; CDR3aa: CASSLMSSGANVLTF; v_gene: TRBV7-2; j_gene: TRBJ2-6; len: 15; d_gene: -; abundance: -
CDR3nt: TGCGCCAGCAGCGAAACCTCCTGGTTCGGCACAGATACGCAGTATTTT; CDR3aa: CASSETSWFGTDTQYF; v_gene: TRBV4-1; j_gene: TRBJ2-3; len: 16; d_gene: -; abundance: -
CDR3nt: TGTGCCAGTAGTAAGGGGGCGAACACCGGGGAGCTGTTTTTT; CDR3aa: CASSKGANTGELFF; v_gene: TRBV19; j_gene: TRBJ2-2; len: 14; d_gene: -; abundance: -
CDR3nt: TGCAGCGTTGATAAGGGTGAGCAGTTCTTC; CDR3aa: CSVDKGEQFF; v_gene: TRBV29-1; j_gene: TRBJ2-1; len: 10; d_gene: -; abundance: -
CDR3nt: TGTGCCAGTGGGGACAGATACACTGAAGCTTTCTTT; CDR3aa: CASGDRYTEAFF; v_gene: TRBV19; j_gene: TRBJ1-1; len: 12; d_gene: TRBD1; abundance: once
CDR3nt: TGCGCCAGCAGCCAAGATTTCAGGACAGGGGGCGTCGACACCGGGGAGCTGTTTTTT; CDR3aa: CASSQDFRTGGVDTGELFF; v_gene: TRBV4-1; j_gene: TRBJ2-2; len: 19; d_gene: TRBD1; abundance: once
CDR3nt: TGTGCCAGTAGTATAGTTCGGGGGGATACGCAGTATTTT; CDR3aa: CASSIVRGDTQYF; v_gene: TRBV19; j_gene: TRBJ2-3; len: 13; d_gene: -; abundance: -
CDR3nt: TGTGCCAGTAAACCCGCAGCGAACACCGGGGAGCTGTTTTTT; CDR3aa: CASKPAANTGELFF; v_gene: TRBV19; j_gene: TRBJ2-2; len: 14; d_gene: -; abundance: large
CDR3nt: TGCGCCAGCAGCTTGGGCACCTTACAGGGGCGGAATGAAAAACTGTTTTTT; CDR3aa: CASSLGTLQGRNEKLFF; v_gene: TRBV5-1; j_gene: TRBJ1-4; len: 17; d_gene: TRBD1; abundance: -
CDR3nt: TGTGCCAGCAGCTTGTATCAGGGTCGAAACACCATATATTTT; CDR3aa: CASSLYQGRNTIYF; v_gene: TRBV5-6; j_gene: TRBJ1-3; len: 14; d_gene: -; abundance: -
CDR3nt: TGTGCAAGTCGCCCGAGGGGGTCCGAGGCCCCGGGTGAAGCTTTCTTT; CDR3aa: CASRPRGSEAPGEAFF; v_gene: TRBV12-2; j_gene: TRBJ1-1; len: 16; d_gene: -; abundance: once
CDR3nt: TGTGCCAGCAGCACCGGACTAGCGGACACCGGGGAGCTGTTTTTT; CDR3aa: CASSTGLADTGELFF; v_gene: TRBV7-9; j_gene: TRBJ2-2; len: 15; d_gene: TRBD2; abundance: -
CDR3nt: TGTGCCAGCAGTGAAATGTTCGGGTCTGACGTCTACAATGAGCAGTTCTTC; CDR3aa: CASSEMFGSDVYNEQFF; v_gene: TRBV2; j_gene: TRBJ2-1; len: 17; d_gene: -; abundance: -
CDR3nt: TGCAGCGTTGAATATTCCCCCGGGGGCGTCGCAGATACGCAGTATTTT; CDR3aa: CSVEYSPGGVADTQYF; v_gene: TRBV29-1; j_gene: TRBJ2-3; len: 16; d_gene: -; abundance: -
CDR3nt: TGTGCCAGTAGTATTTCACTGGGGTTTGAGCAGTTCTTC; CDR3aa: CASSISLGFEQFF; v_gene: TRBV19; j_gene: TRBJ2-1; len: 13; d_gene: -; abundance: -
CDR3nt: TGTGCCAGCAGTTACAGTGCAGGGAGGAGTGAAAAACTGTTTTTT; CDR3aa: CASSYSAGRSEKLFF; v_gene: TRBV6-5; j_gene: TRBJ1-4; len: 15; d_gene: -; abundance: -
CDR3nt: TGTGCCAGCAGCCAAGATCTTCCAGGGCCCAATGAGCAGTTCTTC; CDR3aa: CASSQDLPGPNEQFF; v_gene: TRBV14; j_gene: TRBJ2-1; len: 15; d_gene: -; abundance: -
CDR3nt: TGTGCCAGCACCTACCGTAGTAGCACAGATACGCAGTATTTT; CDR3aa: CASTYRSSTDTQYF; v_gene: TRBV6-6; j_gene: TRBJ2-3; len: 14; d_gene: -; abundance: -
CDR3nt: TGCGCCAGCAGCTCGGGTAGCGGGCTCACAGATACGCAGTATTTT; CDR3aa: CASSSGSGLTDTQYF; v_gene: TRBV5-1; j_gene: TRBJ2-3; len: 15; d_gene: TRBD2; abundance: -
CDR3nt: TGTGCCAGCACCGCGGACGGAGGGGGTTACAATGAGCAGTTCTTC; CDR3aa: CASTADGGGYNEQFF; v_gene: TRBV6-4; j_gene: TRBJ2-1; len: 15; d_gene: -; abundance: -
CDR3nt: TGTGCCTGGAGGGGAGGGTTGGGTCAGCCCCAGCATTTT; CDR3aa: CAWRGGLGQPQHF; v_gene: TRBV30; j_gene: TRBJ1-5; len: 13; d_gene: -; abundance: -
CDR3nt: TGTGCCAGTAGTTTGGGGACAGCTCAAGAGACCCAGTACTTC; CDR3aa: CASSLGTAQETQYF; v_gene: TRBV19; j_gene: TRBJ2-5; len: 14; d_gene: TRBD1; abundance: -
CDR3nt: TGTGCCAGCAGCTCCGATAGCGGGGTAGATACGCAGTATTTT; CDR3aa: CASSSDSGVDTQYF; v_gene: TRBV7-9; j_gene: TRBJ2-3; len: 14; d_gene: TRBD2; abundance: -
CDR3nt: TGTGCCAGCAGTTTGGACAGCTCTGGGGCCAACGTCCTGACTTTC; CDR3aa: CASSLDSSGANVLTF; v_gene: TRBV5-8; j_gene: TRBJ2-6; len: 15; d_gene: -; abundance: once
CDR3nt: TGTGCCAGCAGTCCACGACAGGGGCTTTATAGCAATCAGCCCCAGCATTTT; CDR3aa: CASSPRQGLYSNQPQHF; v_gene: TRBV28; j_gene: TRBJ1-5; len: 17; d_gene: TRBD1; abundance: -
CDR3nt: TGTGCCAGTAGTACGACAGGGATGAACACTGAAGCTTTCTTT; CDR3aa: CASSTTGMNTEAFF; v_gene: TRBV19; j_gene: TRBJ1-1; len: 14; d_gene: TRBD1; abundance: -
CDR3nt: TGTGCCAGCAGCTTAGAAGGGGGGGGAAGCACTGAAGCTTTCTTT; CDR3aa: CASSLEGGGSTEAFF; v_gene: TRBV7-2; j_gene: TRBJ1-1; len: 15; d_gene: -; abundance: -
CDR3nt: TGCGCCAGCAGCTTGGATTCGTACCCCCAAGAGACCCAGTACTTC; CDR3aa: CASSLDSYPQETQYF; v_gene: TRBV5-1; j_gene: TRBJ2-5; len: 15; d_gene: -; abundance: medium-sized
CDR3nt: TGTGCCAGCAGCTCGACTAGCAAGAATGAGCAGTTCTTC; CDR3aa: CASSSTSKNEQFF; v_gene: TRBV7-2; j_gene: TRBJ2-1; len: 13; d_gene: TRBD2; abundance: -
CDR3nt: TGTGCCAGCAGCTCCTATTTGGAGGCTGAAGCTTTCTTT; CDR3aa: CASSSYLEAEAFF; v_gene: TRBV7-2; j_gene: TRBJ1-1; len: 13; d_gene: -; abundance: -
CDR3nt: TGTGCCTGGAGTGTACAAGGCAGTAATTCACCCCTCCACTTT; CDR3aa: CAWSVQGSNSPLHF; v_gene: TRBV30; j_gene: TRBJ1-6; len: 14; d_gene: -; abundance: -
CDR3nt: TGTGCCAGCAGCTTAGGGCAGGGCAATCAGCCCCAGCATTTT; CDR3aa: CASSLGQGNQPQHF; v_gene: TRBV7-9; j_gene: TRBJ1-5; len: 14; d_gene: -; abundance: -
CDR3nt: TGTGCCAGCAGTAAGGTAGCGGGAGGGTCGACAGATACGCAGTATTTT; CDR3aa: CASSKVAGGSTDTQYF; v_gene: TRBV27; j_gene: TRBJ2-3; len: 16; d_gene: TRBD2; abundance: -
CDR3nt: TGTGCCAGCAGTAGCGGGAGCACAGATACGCAGTATTTT; CDR3aa: CASSSGSTDTQYF; v_gene: TRBV6-4; j_gene: TRBJ2-3; len: 13; d_gene: -; abundance: -
CDR3nt: TGTGCCAGCAGCCAACATAGCGTTTCCACCGGGGAGCTGTTTTTT; CDR3aa: CASSQHSVSTGELFF; v_gene: TRBV14; j_gene: TRBJ2-2; len: 15; d_gene: -; abundance: -